This T cell receptor beta chain is drawn from a study of T cell responses to AZD1222 COVID-19 vaccine. TCRdb keeps only in-frame clones here, not all; method: immunoSEQ multiplex PCR. The sample includes about 110,000 clones, 75% to 90% seen only once; the top ten take 3.5% to 4.5%. In the case of this clone: Its antigen remains unidentified.

Study observations and caveats: Spike-specific TCR repertoires showed rising breadth and depth after two AZD1222 doses. Only 5 or 6 people who got AZD1222 tested seropositive at baseline.

This CDR3 spans 14 amino acids. This material consisted of peripheral blood, taken on day 0 of AZD1222 vaccination. This receptor was obtained from an adult in good health. This chain joins TRBV21-1 and TRBJ2-7. TRBV21-1 is a pseudogene locus. The CDR3 bases are TGTGCCAGCAGCCCCCAGGACGGGCCCTTCGAGCAGTACTTC. As protein: CASSPQDGPFEQYF.